Below, 31 T cell receptor beta chains from the same sample are listed, as sequenced in a study of cytomegalovirus exposure and HLA in healthy donors. Here immunoSEQ multiplex PCR was the method, and the copy in TCRdb shows in-frame clones only, minus some. The repertoire includes approximately 160,000 clones, 84% of them detected once, and 10% sits in the top ten. The sequenced material came from PBMCs. The receptors shown here come from a man younger than 45 in good health and CMV-seropositive.

This chain joins TRBV19 and TRBJ1-2; 9 bases align to TRBD1. Germline lookup yields CDR1 LNHDA and CDR2 SQIVND (reference sequence). This CDR3 comprises 14 residues. After removal of 7 bases from V and 7 bases from J, the junction contained 10 bases not matched to a gene. Here the CDR3 DNA reads TGTGCCAGTACTACAGGGGGCGCTCCCGCTGGCTACACCTTC. It specifies CASTTGGAPAGYTF.

V and J are TRBV7-6 and TRBJ2-7, with 10 bases lining up with TRBD1. V lost 3 bases to trimming and J lost 3 bases; unmatched junction nucleotides: 5. CDR3 length: 15 amino acids. Germline V gives CDR1 SGHVS, CDR2 FNYEAQ. CDR3 loop: CASSLTGGTGYEQYF. The CDR3 DNA is TGTGCCAGCAGCTTGACAGGGGGCACGGGCTACGAGCAGTACTTC.

The chain links TRBV10-3 to TRBJ2-1; the match to TRBD1 covers 8 bases. The CDR3 totals 14 residues. The V segment lost 5 bases and the J segment 6 bases; nucleotides outside the gene matches: 6. Germline loops: CDR1 ENHRY, CDR2 SYGVKD. The CDR3 bases are TGTGCCATCAGTAGACAGGGGCCCTCCAATGAGCAGTTCTTC. Its translation is CAISRQGPSNEQFF.

The chain uses TRBV7-9 and TRBJ1-4, with a possible D match to TRBD1 (6 bases). CDR3 length: 15 residues. Germline CDR1 SEHNR, CDR2 FQNEAQ (reference sequence). Trimming took off 4 bases at V and 5 bases at J, with 14 bases between the two ends. The CDR3 loop is CASSSPGHRNEKLFF. CDR3 DNA sequence: TGTGCCAGCAGCTCACCGGGACACCGAAATGAAAAACTGTTTTTT.

This chain joins TRBV7-6 and TRBJ1-1, with 8 bases fitting TRBD1. Germline V CDR1 and CDR2: SGHVS, FNYEAQ. The junction had 20 bases not matched to a gene; V was cut back by 2 bases and J by 3 bases. The CDR3 has 20 residues. The chain's CDR3 is CASSLWGRDRPLTRDTEAFF. The CDR3, as DNA: TGTGCCAGCAGCTTATGGGGTCGGGACAGGCCTTTAACTAGGGACACTGAAGCTTTCTTT.

The chain recombines TRBV6-5 with TRBJ1-1; 10 nucleotides agree with TRBD1. Trimming cost V 8 bases and J 3 bases; bases outside gene matches: 9. CDR3 length equals 15 residues. CDR1 is MNHEY and CDR2 is SVGAGI in the germline V gene. The CDR3 DNA is TGTGCCAGCCGCGGACAGGGGGTCGAGTACACTGAAGCTTTCTTT. It translates to CASRGQGVEYTEAFF.

V and J are TRBV15 and TRBJ2-3, with 10 bases aligning to TRBD2. In germline, CDR1 is LNHNV, CDR2 YYDKDF (reference sequence). This CDR3 contains 15 residues. Unmatched junction bases numbered 4, after V lost 5 bases and J lost 2 bases. CDR3 amino acids: CATSLAGADTDTQYF. CDR3 nucleotide sequence: TGTGCCACCAGCCTAGCGGGGGCCGACACAGATACGCAGTATTTT.

The V gene is TRBV29-1, the J gene TRBJ1-4, with D unclear. Trimming removed 6 bases from V and 0 bases from J, with 5 bases in between. Germline V gene lookup returns CDR1 SQVTM and CDR2 ANQGSEA. CDR3 size: 12 residues. The chain's CDR3 is CSVHATNEKLFF. The CDR3 nucleotides read TGCAGCGTACACGCAACTAATGAAAAACTGTTTTTT.

The chain carries TRBV28 and TRBJ1-2, with D possibly being TRBD1 (6 bases). The CDR3 has 15 amino acids. The V gene's germline CDR1 is MDHEN and CDR2 SYDVKM. V lost 3 bases and J 4 bases, leaving 15 bases between the germline ends. The DNA of the CDR3 is TGTGCCAGCAGTTTGATTAGGGGGGGGCCCTATGGCTACACCTTC. This codes for CASSLIRGGPYGYTF.

The CDR3 DNA sequence: TGTGCCAGTAGTCTACAGGGGAACGGCTACACCTTC. Protein: CASSLQGNGYTF. This chain joins TRBV19 and TRBJ1-2, with 7 bases identical to TRBD1. CDR3 length: 12 residues. Germline loops: CDR1 LNHDA, CDR2 SQIVND (reference sequence). V trimming: 5 bases; J trimming: 8 bases; junction bases outside the gene matches: 5.

The chain employs TRBV11-2 and TRBJ2-5, with 14 bases matching TRBD2. Germline V gene sequence: CDR1 SGHAT, CDR2 FQNNGV. V lost 3 bases to trimming and J lost 1 base; unmatched junction nucleotides: 1. This CDR3 contains 16 residues. In DNA form, the CDR3 reads TGTGCCAGCAGCTTCGGGACTAGCGGGGGCCAAGAGACCCAGTACTTC. Translation gives CASSFGTSGGQETQYF.

This sequence joins TRBV28 and TRBJ2-1; 9 bases fit TRBD2. Germline V lookup: CDR1 MDHEN, CDR2 SYDVKM. This CDR3 region has 15 residues. The trim removed 5 bases at V and 8 bases at J, leaving 10 bases unmatched. CDR3 in DNA: TGTGCCAGCAGTCCTCTAGCGGGACCCTTCGATGAGCAGTTCTTC. As protein: CASSPLAGPFDEQFF.

A few counts support this clone. J is TRBJ1-2 and V is TRBV7-3; a possible D gene is TRBD1 (5 bases). Germline CDR1 SGHTA, CDR2 FQGTGA. This CDR3 has 13 residues. Trimming took 5 bases from V and 4 from J, leaving 11 bases between them. The CDR3 coding sequence is TGTGCCAGCAGCCTCGGTGGGGCCTATGGCTACACCTTC. It is translated as CASSLGGAYGYTF.

This sequence joins TRBV10-3 and TRBJ2-3; 7 nucleotides match TRBD1. Looked up from germline, CDR1 is ENHRY and CDR2 is SYGVKD. Trimming cost V 0 bases and J 2 bases; bases outside gene matches: 5. This CDR3 comprises 16 residues. Here the CDR3 reads CAISESQGENTDTQYF. CDR3 DNA: TGTGCCATCAGTGAGTCCCAGGGGGAAAACACAGATACGCAGTATTTT.

This clone has just a few counts. The chain recombines TRBV9 with TRBJ2-2; a possible D gene is TRBD2 (6 bases). Trimming cost V 3 bases and J 5 bases, with 20 bases left between them. CDR3 length: 17 amino acids. Germline values: CDR1 SGDLS, CDR2 YYNGEE. The CDR3 DNA reads TGTGCCAGCAGCGCAATGCTAGCGCACCCGGGGACCGGGGAGCTGTTTTTT. Translating it yields CASSAMLAHPGTGELFF. The entire variable domain, with the rest obtained from reference TRBV9 and TRBJ2-2, is as follows: DSGVTQTPKHLITATGQRVTLRCSPRSGDLSVYWYQQSLDQGLQFLIQYYNGEERAKGNILERFSAQQFPDLHSELNLSSLELGDSALYFCASSAMLAHPGTGELFFGEGSRLTVL.

The V gene is TRBV7-3, the J gene TRBJ2-1, with 7 bases fitting TRBD2. The germline V gene has CDR1 SGHTA and CDR2 FQGTGA. The CDR3 runs 16 residues. V was clipped by 5 bases and J by 0 bases; unmatched bases: 7. The CDR3 bases are TGTGCCAGCAGCCTTAGTCTAGCGGTCTCCTACAATGAGCAGTTCTTC. Protein sequence: CASSLSLAVSYNEQFF.

The J gene is TRBJ1-4, the V gene TRBV28, with a possible D match to TRBD1 (5 bases). Germline CDR1 MDHEN, CDR2 SYDVKM. This CDR3 spans 12 amino acids. Trimming took off 5 bases at V and 12 bases at J, with 13 bases between the two ends. CDR3 protein: CASSPGPRELFF. In DNA, the CDR3 is TGTGCCAGCAGTCCTGGACCCAGGGAACTGTTTTTT.

This clone was detected only once. This chain connects TRBV7-8 to TRBJ2-2, with 12 nucleotides matching TRBD2. From germline, CDR1 is SGHVS and CDR2 FQNEAQ. CDR3 length: 17 amino acids. V lost 3 bases to trimming and J lost 5 bases; unmatched junction nucleotides: 7. Here the CDR3 DNA reads TGTGCCAGCAGCTTTTCGACTAGCGGGAGACAGACCGGGGAGCTGTTTTTT. As protein: CASSFSTSGRQTGELFF.

This chain joins TRBV28 and TRBJ1-4, with D possibly being TRBD1 (6 bases). The V and J ends lost 6 bases and 2 bases respectively, with 13 bases between them. Germline values: CDR1 MDHEN, CDR2 SYDVKM. This CDR3 is 15 amino acids long. CDR3 nucleotides: TGTGCCAGCAGCGAAAGGACAGTCACTAATGAAAAACTGTTTTTT. It yields the protein CASSERTVTNEKLFF.

The V gene is TRBV11-1, the J gene TRBJ2-3, with D possibly matching TRBD2 (6 bases). The CDR3 runs to 15 residues. The V and J ends lost 5 bases and 4 bases respectively, with 16 bases between them. Germline V gene data show CDR1 as SGHAT and CDR2 as FQDESV (reference sequence). CDR3 residues: CASSPARGRPDTQYF. In DNA, the CDR3 is TGTGCCAGCAGCCCGGCGAGAGGGAGGCCAGATACGCAGTATTTT. The whole variable domain, filled in from reference TRBV11-1 and TRBJ2-3, reads EAEVAQSPRYKITEKSQAVAFWCDPISGHATLYWYRQILGQGPELLVQFQDESVVDDSQLPKDRFSAERLKGVDSTLKIQPAELGDSAMYLCASSPARGRPDTQYFGPGTRLTVL.

The V call is TRBV2, the J call TRBJ1-5, with D maybe TRBD1 (5 bases). In germline, CDR1 is SNHLY, CDR2 FYNNEI. V was pared by 4 bases and J by 5 bases, with 15 bases between. This CDR3 comprises 15 residues. The CDR3 nucleotides are TGTGCCAGCAGTGCCTTGACAGTCCCTGATCAGCCCCAGCATTTT. This encodes CASSALTVPDQPQHF.

The chain couples TRBV6-6 to TRBJ1-5; D gene ambiguous. CDR1 and CDR2 from the germline V gene are MNHNY and SVGAGI (reference sequence). CDR3 length equals 13 residues. Between the trimmed V and J ends, which lost 2 bases and 7 bases, there was a span of 9 bases. This chain's CDR3 is CASSYPRIQPQHF. CDR3 nucleotides: TGTGCCAGCAGTTACCCCAGGATCCAGCCCCAGCATTTT.

The chain joins TRBV5-1 to TRBJ2-1; 9 positions match TRBD2. CDR1 SGHRS and CDR2 YFSETQ come from the germline V gene. V lost 5 bases to trimming and J lost 4 bases; unmatched junction nucleotides: 10. The length of the CDR3 is 16 residues. DNA of the CDR3: TGCGCCAGCAGTCTAGGGGGACTAGCACCATACAATGAGCAGTTCTTC. Translating gives CASSLGGLAPYNEQFF.

The chain carries TRBV6-5 and TRBJ2-2; TRBD2 agrees at 7 bases. The germline V gene encodes CDR1 MNHEY and CDR2 SVGAGI. The trim removed 5 bases at V and 5 bases at J, leaving 8 bases unmatched. The CDR3 has 15 residues. CDR3 sequence reads: CASSPAGGYTGELFF. CDR3 coding DNA: TGTGCCAGCAGTCCCGCCGGGGGGTATACCGGGGAGCTGTTTTTT.

The chain uses TRBV18 and TRBJ2-7; D might be TRBD1 (6 bases). CDR3 length: 14 residues. Deletions cut 3 bases from V and 6 bases from J, with 15 bases between. The germline CDR1 and CDR2 sequences are KGHSH and LQKENI. The CDR3 protein is CASSPRQAMGEQYF. DNA for the CDR3: TGTGCCAGCTCACCCAGACAGGCGATGGGCGAGCAGTACTTC.

This chain's CDR3 is CASRGGYNEQFF. The CDR3 DNA reads as TGTGCCAGCCGGGGGGGTTACAATGAGCAGTTCTTC. The rearrangement links TRBV9 to TRBJ2-1; TRBD2 aligns across 8 bases. Trimming at V came to 7 bases and at J to 4 bases, leaving 1 base not matched to a gene. CDR3 length equals 12 residues. Per germline, CDR1 SGDLS and CDR2 YYNGEE.

The chain recombines TRBV11-3 with TRBJ2-3; D may be TRBD2 (5 bases). The ends were cut back, 6 bases at V and 3 bases at J, with 10 bases in the middle. CDR1 SGHNT and CDR2 YENEEA come from the germline V gene. The CDR3 sequence is 13 residues long. As DNA, the CDR3 is TGTGCCAGCAGTTGGGGAGAGACAGATACGCAGTATTTT. This sequence encodes CASSWGETDTQYF. The full variable domain, rest sourced from reference TRBV11-3 and TRBJ2-3, is EAGVVQSPRYKIIEKKQPVAFWCNPISGHNTLYWYLQNLGQGPELLIRYENEEAVDDSQLPKDRFSAERLKGVDSTLKIQPAELGDSAVYLCASSWGETDTQYFGPGTRLTVL.

The chain is built from TRBV7-2 and TRBJ1-5, with D possibly matching TRBD1 (5 bases). CDR3 length: 15 residues. Germline V CDR1 and CDR2: SGHTA, FQGNSA. V was shortened by 5 bases and J by 6 bases, with 17 bases between the two germline ends. CDR3 loop: CASSTNGGLGQPQHF. The CDR3 bases are TGTGCCAGCAGCACAAACGGGGGGTTGGGTCAGCCCCAGCATTTT.

The V call is TRBV7-3, the J call TRBJ1-5; D is unclear. The CDR3 is 13 amino acids. Trimming took off 4 bases at V and 7 bases at J, with 11 bases between the two ends. Germline CDR1 SGHTA, CDR2 FQGTGA. CDR3 DNA sequence: TGTGCCAGCAGCTCTCAACCCGGGCAGCCCCAGCATTTT. As protein: CASSSQPGQPQHF.

As DNA, the CDR3 is TGTGCCTGCCTAGGGGCCCGTAGCTCCTACGAGCAGTACTTC. It is translated as CACLGARSSYEQYF. This chain links TRBV30 with TRBJ2-7, with D tentatively TRBD1 (5 bases). V was clipped by 6 bases and J by 0 bases, with 15 bases between them. Germline CDR1 GTSNPN, CDR2 SVGIG (reference sequence). The CDR3 extends over 14 amino acids. Together with reference TRBV30 and TRBJ2-7, the CDR3 gives the full variable domain: SQTIHQWPATLVQPVGSPLSLECTVEGTSNPNLYWYRQAAGRGLQLLFYSVGIGQISSEVPQNLSASRPQDRQFILSSKKLLLSDSGFYLCACLGARSSYEQYFGPGTRLTVT.

This clone came up once. The V gene is TRBV11-2, the J gene TRBJ2-2; D might be TRBD1 (6 bases). Trimming left V 5 bases short and J 4 bases short, with 17 bases between. CDR1 and CDR2 (germline): SGHAT, FQNNGV. This CDR3 contains 16 residues. The CDR3 protein is CASSLLGGRGTGELFF. CDR3 DNA: TGTGCCAGCAGCCTTCTTGGGGGCCGGGGCACCGGGGAGCTGTTTTTT.